Listed below are T cell receptor beta chains from one sample, sequenced in a study of CD8 T cells in ankylosing spondylitis. TCRdb itself ran the 5' RACE reads through MiXCR, one entry per CDR3 protein. The table has hundreds of thousands of distinct CDR3 sequences, roughly 27% seen once. Sequenced: blood, either unsorted or a sorted T cell fraction (not recorded which). The receptors come from a male donor with ankylosing spondylitis. The CDR3 runs from the conserved cysteine through the conserved F or W. Clone sizes are given selectively: once, few, many, or a class where the clone is expanded.

clone_size v_call cdr3_aa
- TRBV20-1 CSARGVETYNEQFF
- TRBV15 CATSRESGRETQYF
- TRBV11-2 CASRWTGRHTGELFF
- TRBV27 CASSHSGSRGNTEAFF
- TRBV20-1 CSVPGQGNQPQHF
- TRBV18 CASSLTGGESGYTF
- TRBV20-1 CSAPRTGLSYEQYF
few TRBV3-1 CASSQDGGIPPQHF
few TRBV7-9 CASSLARANYEQYF
few TRBV20-1 CSAEPLGVYEQYF
few TRBV27 CASSPALGQNTGELFF
few TRBV2 CASSGGTGGEDTQYF
- TRBV15 CATSRDISRTDVENSPLHF
- TRBV5-1 CASSSDRGRDYGYTF
- TRBV12-3/TRBV12-4 CASSFTETETQYF
- TRBV7-2 CASSLIRTSGREDTQYF
few TRBV29-1 CSVVRPTDTQYF